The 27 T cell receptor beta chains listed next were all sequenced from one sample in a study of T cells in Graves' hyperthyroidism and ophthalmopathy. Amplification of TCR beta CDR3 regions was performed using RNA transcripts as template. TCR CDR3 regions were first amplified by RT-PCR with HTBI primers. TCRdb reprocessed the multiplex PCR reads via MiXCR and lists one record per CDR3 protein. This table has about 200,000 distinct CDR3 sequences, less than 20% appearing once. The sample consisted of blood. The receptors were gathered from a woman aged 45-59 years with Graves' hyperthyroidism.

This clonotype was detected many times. The CDR3 reads CASSPSRVSPKKNTEAFF. The CDR3 DNA reads as TGTGCCAGCAGTCCGTCGAGGGTGTCACCAAAAAAGAACACTGAAGCTTTCTTT. This rearrangement joins TRBV27 to TRBJ1-1; D not certain. Germline V gene sequence: CDR1 MNHEY, CDR2 SMNVEV (reference sequence). V shed 5 bases and J shed 1 base, with 23 bases lying between them. The CDR3 loop spans 18 amino acids.

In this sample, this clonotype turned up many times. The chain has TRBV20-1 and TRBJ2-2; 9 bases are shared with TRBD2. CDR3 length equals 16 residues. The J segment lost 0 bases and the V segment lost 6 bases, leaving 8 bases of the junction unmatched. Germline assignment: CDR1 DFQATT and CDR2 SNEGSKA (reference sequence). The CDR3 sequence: CSARGRTSANTGELFF. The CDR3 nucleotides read TGCAGTGCCCGCGGGAGGACTAGCGCGAACACCGGGGAGCTGTTTTTT.

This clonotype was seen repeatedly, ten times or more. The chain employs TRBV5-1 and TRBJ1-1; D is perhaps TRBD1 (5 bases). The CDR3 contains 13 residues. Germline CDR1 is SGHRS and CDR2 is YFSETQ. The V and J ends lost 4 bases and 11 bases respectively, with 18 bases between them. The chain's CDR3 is CASSLTGTGLAFF. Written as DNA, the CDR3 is TGCGCCAGCAGCCTAACCGGGACCGGCTTGGCTTTCTTT.

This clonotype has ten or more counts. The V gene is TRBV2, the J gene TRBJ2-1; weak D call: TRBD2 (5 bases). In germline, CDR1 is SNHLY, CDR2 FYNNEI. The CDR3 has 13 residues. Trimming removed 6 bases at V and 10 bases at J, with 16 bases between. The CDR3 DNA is TGTGCCAGCAGACGAAGCGAAGTAGCGGAGCAGTTCTTC. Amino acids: CASRRSEVAEQFF.

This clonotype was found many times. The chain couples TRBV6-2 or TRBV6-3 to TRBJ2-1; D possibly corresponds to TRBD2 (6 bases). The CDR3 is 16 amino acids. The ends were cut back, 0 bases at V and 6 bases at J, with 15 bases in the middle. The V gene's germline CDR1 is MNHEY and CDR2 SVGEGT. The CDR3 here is CASSYSMGGGFNEQFF. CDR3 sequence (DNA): TGTGCCAGCAGTTACTCGATGGGGGGAGGCTTCAATGAGCAGTTCTTC.

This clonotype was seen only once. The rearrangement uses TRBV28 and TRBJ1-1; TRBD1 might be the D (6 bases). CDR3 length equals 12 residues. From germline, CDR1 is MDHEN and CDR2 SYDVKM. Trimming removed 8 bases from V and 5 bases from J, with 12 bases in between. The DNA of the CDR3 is TGTGCCAGCGACAGGCGAGAAACTGAAGCTTTCTTT. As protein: CASDRRETEAFF.

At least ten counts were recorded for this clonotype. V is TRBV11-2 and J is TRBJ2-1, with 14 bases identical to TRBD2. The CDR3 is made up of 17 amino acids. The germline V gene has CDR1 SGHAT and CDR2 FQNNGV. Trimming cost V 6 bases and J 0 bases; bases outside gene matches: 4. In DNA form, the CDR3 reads TGTGCCAGCAGGCAGACTAGCGGGAGGGCCTCCTACAATGAGCAGTTCTTC. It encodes CASRQTSGRASYNEQFF.

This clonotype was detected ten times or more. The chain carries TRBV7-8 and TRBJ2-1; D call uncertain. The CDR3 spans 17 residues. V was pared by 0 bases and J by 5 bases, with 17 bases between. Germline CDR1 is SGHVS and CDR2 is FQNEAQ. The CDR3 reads CASSLARLGRGDNEQFF. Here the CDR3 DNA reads TGTGCCAGCAGCTTAGCTAGACTTGGGCGAGGAGACAATGAGCAGTTCTTC.

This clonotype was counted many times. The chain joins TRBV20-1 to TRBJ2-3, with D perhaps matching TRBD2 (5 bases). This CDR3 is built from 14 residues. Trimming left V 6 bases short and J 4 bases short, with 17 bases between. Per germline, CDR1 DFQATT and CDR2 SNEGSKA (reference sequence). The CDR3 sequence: CSALRSGWSDTQYF. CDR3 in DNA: TGCAGTGCCCTGAGATCGGGATGGTCAGATACGCAGTATTTT.

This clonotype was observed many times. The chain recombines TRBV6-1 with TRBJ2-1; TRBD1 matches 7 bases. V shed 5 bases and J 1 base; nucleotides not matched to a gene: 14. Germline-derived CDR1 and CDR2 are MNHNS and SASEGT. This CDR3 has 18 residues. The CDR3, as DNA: TGTGCCAGCAGTTATGCGGAACAGGGGTACGGGTCCTACAATGAGCAGTTCTTC. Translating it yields CASSYAEQGYGSYNEQFF.

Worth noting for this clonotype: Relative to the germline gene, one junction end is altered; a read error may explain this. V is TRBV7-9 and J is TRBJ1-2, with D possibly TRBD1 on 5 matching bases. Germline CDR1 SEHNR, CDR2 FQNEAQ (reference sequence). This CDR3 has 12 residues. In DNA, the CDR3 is TGTCCCAGCAGCTGGGACGACAGTAGCTACACCTTC. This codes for CPSSWDDSSYTF.

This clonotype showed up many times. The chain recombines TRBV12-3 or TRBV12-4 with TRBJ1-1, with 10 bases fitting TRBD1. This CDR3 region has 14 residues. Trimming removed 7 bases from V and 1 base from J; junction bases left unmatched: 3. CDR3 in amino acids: CASTRQGANTEAFF. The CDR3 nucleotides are TGTGCCAGCACAAGACAGGGGGCGAACACTGAAGCTTTCTTT.

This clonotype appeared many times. CDR3 DNA sequence: TGCAGTGCCACACCGGGACAGGTGAACACTGAAGCTTTCTTT. As protein: CSATPGQVNTEAFF. This chain uses TRBV20-1 with TRBJ1-1; 8 bases are a match to TRBD1. The germline V gene encodes CDR1 DFQATT and CDR2 SNEGSKA (reference sequence). Trimming cost V 6 bases and J 0 bases; bases outside gene matches: 6. The CDR3 is 14 amino acids.

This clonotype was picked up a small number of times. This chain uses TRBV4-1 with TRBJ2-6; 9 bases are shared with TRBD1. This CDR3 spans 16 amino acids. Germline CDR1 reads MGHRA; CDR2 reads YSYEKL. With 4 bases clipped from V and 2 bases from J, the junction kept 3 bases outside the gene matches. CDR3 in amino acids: CASSLTGGAGANVLTF. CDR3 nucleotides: TGCGCCAGCAGCCTGACAGGGGGAGCTGGGGCCAACGTCCTGACTTTC.

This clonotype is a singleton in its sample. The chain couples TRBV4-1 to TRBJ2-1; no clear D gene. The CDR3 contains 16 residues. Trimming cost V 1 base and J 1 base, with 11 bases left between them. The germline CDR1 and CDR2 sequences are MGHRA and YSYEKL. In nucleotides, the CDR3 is TGCGCCAGCAGCCAAGTGAACCTAATATCCTACAATGAGCAGTTCTTC. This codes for CASSQVNLISYNEQFF.

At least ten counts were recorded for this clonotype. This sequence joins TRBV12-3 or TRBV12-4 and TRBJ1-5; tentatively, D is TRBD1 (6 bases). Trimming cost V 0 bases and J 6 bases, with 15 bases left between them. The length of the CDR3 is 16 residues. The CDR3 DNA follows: TGTGCCAGCAGTTTAGCGGGTGGGGGGCTGGGTCAGCCCCAGCATTTT. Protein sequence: CASSLAGGGLGQPQHF.

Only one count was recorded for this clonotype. The CDR3 DNA reads TGTGCCAGCAGCCCGTCCGGGACTAGCGGGAGGAGGCGCGAGCAGTACTTC. This gives the protein CASSPSGTSGRRREQYF. V usage is TRBV6-2 or TRBV6-3 and J usage is TRBJ2-7, with 15 bases that match TRBD2. This CDR3 has 17 amino acids. V was pared by 6 bases and J by 6 bases, with 12 bases of the junction left unmatched. CDR1 and CDR2 (germline): MNHEY, SVGEGT.

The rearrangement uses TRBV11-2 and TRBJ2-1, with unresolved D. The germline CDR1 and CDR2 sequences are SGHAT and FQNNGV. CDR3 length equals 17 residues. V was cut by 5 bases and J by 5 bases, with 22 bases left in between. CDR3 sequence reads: CASSPSGRTKWDNEQFF. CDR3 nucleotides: TGTGCCAGCAGCCCCAGTGGGCGGACGAAGTGGGACAATGAGCAGTTCTTC.

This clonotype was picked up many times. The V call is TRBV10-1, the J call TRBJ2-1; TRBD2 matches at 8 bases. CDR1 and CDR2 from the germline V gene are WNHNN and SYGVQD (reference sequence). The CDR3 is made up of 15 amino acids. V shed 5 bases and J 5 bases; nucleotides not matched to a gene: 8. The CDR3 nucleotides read TGCGCCAGCAGTACGGGGACTAGTCCTGACAATGAGCAGTTCTTC. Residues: CASSTGTSPDNEQFF.

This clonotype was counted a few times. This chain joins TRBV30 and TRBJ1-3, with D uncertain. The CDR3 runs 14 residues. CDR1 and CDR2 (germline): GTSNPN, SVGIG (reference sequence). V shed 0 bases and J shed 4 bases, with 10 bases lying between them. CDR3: CAWSVVNLGNTIYF. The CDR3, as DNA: TGTGCCTGGAGTGTAGTGAATCTGGGAAACACCATATATTTT.

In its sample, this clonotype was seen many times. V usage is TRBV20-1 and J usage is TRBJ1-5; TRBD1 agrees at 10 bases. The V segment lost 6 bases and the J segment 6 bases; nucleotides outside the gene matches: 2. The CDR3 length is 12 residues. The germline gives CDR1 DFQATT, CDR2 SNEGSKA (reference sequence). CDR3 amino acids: CSAGDRGQPQHF. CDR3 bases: TGCAGTGCCGGGGACAGGGGTCAGCCCCAGCATTTT.

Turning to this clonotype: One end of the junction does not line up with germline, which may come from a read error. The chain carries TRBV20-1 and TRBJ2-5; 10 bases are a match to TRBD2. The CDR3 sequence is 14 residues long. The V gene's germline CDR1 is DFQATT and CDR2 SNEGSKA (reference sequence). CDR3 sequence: CGAKRLAGKETQYF. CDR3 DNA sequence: TGCGGTGCTAAGAGACTAGCGGGCAAAGAGACCCAGTACTTC.

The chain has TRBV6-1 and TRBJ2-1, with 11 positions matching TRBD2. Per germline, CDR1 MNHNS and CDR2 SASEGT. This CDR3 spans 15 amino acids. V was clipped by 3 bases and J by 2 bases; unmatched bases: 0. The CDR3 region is CASSETSGTYNEQFF. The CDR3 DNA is TGTGCCAGCAGTGAGACTAGCGGGACCTACAATGAGCAGTTCTTC.

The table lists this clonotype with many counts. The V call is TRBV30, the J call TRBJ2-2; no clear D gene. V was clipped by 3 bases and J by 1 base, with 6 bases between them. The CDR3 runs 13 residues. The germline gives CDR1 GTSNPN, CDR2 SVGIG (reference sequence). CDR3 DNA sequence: TGTGCCTGGAGGGCAGGGAACACCGGGGAGCTGTTTTTT. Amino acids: CAWRAGNTGELFF.

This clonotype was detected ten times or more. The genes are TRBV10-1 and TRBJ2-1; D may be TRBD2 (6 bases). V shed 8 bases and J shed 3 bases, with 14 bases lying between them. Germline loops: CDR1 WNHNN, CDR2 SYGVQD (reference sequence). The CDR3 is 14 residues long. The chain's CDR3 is CASGMGGSYNEQFF. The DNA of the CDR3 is TGCGCCAGCGGCATGGGGGGAAGCTACAATGAGCAGTTCTTC.

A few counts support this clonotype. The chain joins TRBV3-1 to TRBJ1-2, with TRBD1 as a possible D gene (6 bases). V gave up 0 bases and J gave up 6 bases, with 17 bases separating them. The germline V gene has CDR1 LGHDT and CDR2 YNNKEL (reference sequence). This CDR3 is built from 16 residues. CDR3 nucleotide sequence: TGTGCCAGCAGCCAAGATATTACGGGGGCCTCGGATGGCTACACCTTC. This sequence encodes CASSQDITGASDGYTF.

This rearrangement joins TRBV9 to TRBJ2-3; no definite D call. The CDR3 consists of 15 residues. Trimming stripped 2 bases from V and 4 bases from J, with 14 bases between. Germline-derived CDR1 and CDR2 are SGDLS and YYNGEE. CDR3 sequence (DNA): TGTGCCAGCAGCGTCATCTCTCAAGCAGCAGATACGCAGTATTTT. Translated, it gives CASSVISQAADTQYF. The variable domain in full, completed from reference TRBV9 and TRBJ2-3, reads DSGVTQTPKHLITATGQRVTLRCSPRSGDLSVYWYQQSLDQGLQFLIQYYNGEERAKGNILERFSAQQFPDLHSELNLSSLELGDSALYFCASSVISQAADTQYFGPGTRLTVL.